One sample yielded the 18 T cell receptor beta chains listed below, sequenced in a study of blood T cell repertoires in COVID-19. TCRdb's table, derived via immunoSEQ multiplex PCR, lists solely in-frame clones and lacks some. The table has some 450,000 clones, roughly 90% seen once. Sequenced input: peripheral blood. These receptors originate from a man aged 18-30 years with COVID-19, enrolled during active disease.

The V call is TRBV29-1, the J call TRBJ2-7; D is possibly TRBD1 (5 bases). Germline V lookup: CDR1 SQVTM, CDR2 ANQGSEA. This CDR3 has 13 amino acids. Between the trimmed V and J ends, which lost 0 bases and 3 bases, there was a span of 9 bases. In nucleotides, the CDR3 is TGCAGCGTTGAAGACACCGACAGCTACGAGCAGTACTTC. This sequence encodes CSVEDTDSYEQYF.

The rearrangement joins TRBV9 to TRBJ2-2, with 15 bases identical to TRBD2. There are 19 residues in the CDR3. V trimming: 3 bases; J trimming: 7 bases; junction bases outside the gene matches: 13. From germline, CDR1 is SGDLS and CDR2 YYNGEE. CDR3 sequence reads: CASSAEGTSGGPTHGELFF. CDR3 in DNA: TGTGCCAGCAGCGCGGAAGGGACTAGCGGGGGGCCGACACACGGGGAGCTGTTTTTT.

This clone was observed a handful of times. The V and J genes are TRBV29-1 and TRBJ2-2; the D is unclear. The CDR3 consists of 12 residues. Germline loops: CDR1 SQVTM, CDR2 ANQGSEA. The V end lost 6 bases, the J end lost 4 bases, and 9 bases lay between the germline ends. In DNA, the CDR3 is TGCAGCGTCCCCCTTAGCACCGGGGAGCTGTTTTTT. Translated, it gives CSVPLSTGELFF.

The rearrangement links TRBV10-1 to TRBJ2-5; D possibly corresponds to TRBD2 (5 bases). V was cut by 0 bases and J by 5 bases, with 16 bases left in between. The germline V gene has CDR1 WNHNN and CDR2 SYGVQD (reference sequence). CDR3 length equals 16 residues. The CDR3 sequence: CASSESSGSRLETQYF. The CDR3 nucleotides read TGCGCCAGCAGTGAGTCCTCGGGGAGTAGGCTGGAGACCCAGTACTTC.

The rearrangement links TRBV5-4 to TRBJ2-5; D remains ambiguous. This CDR3 spans 14 amino acids. Trimming shortened V by 0 bases and J by 1 base, and 7 bases separated the two germline ends. The V gene's germline CDR1 is SGHNT and CDR2 YYREEE (reference sequence). This CDR3 is CASSLEPVQETQYF. DNA for the CDR3: TGTGCCAGCAGCTTGGAGCCGGTCCAAGAGACCCAGTACTTC. Looking up the rest from reference TRBV5-4 and TRBJ2-5 gives the full variable domain: ETGVTQSPTHLIKTRGQQVTLRCSSQSGHNTVSWYQQALGQGPQFIFQYYREEENGRGNFPPRFSGLQFPNYSSELNVNALELDDSALYLCASSLEPVQETQYFGPGTRLLVL.

The sample holds a few counts of this clone. The same CDR3 also results from other DNA sequences found in this sample. The gene calls are TRBV6-5 and TRBJ2-7; no firm D call. Germline V gene sequence: CDR1 MNHEY, CDR2 SVGAGI. The CDR3 contains 10 residues. Trimming left V 10 bases short and J 0 bases short, with 4 bases between. Here the CDR3 DNA reads TGTGCCACCAACTCCTACGAGCAGTACTTC. As protein: CATNSYEQYF.

J is TRBJ2-1 and V is TRBV5-1, with TRBD2 identical over 13 bases. After removal of 3 bases from V and 4 bases from J, the junction contained 1 base not matched to a gene. The CDR3 is made up of 15 amino acids. CDR1 and CDR2 from the germline V gene are SGHRS and YFSETQ. CDR3 sequence reads: CASSWTSGRYNEQFF. In nucleotides, the CDR3 is TGCGCCAGCAGCTGGACTAGCGGGAGATACAATGAGCAGTTCTTC.

V usage is TRBV10-3 and J usage is TRBJ1-1; TRBD1 agrees at 8 bases. CDR1 ENHRY and CDR2 SYGVKD come from the germline V gene. The CDR3 totals 16 residues. V shed 7 bases, J shed 0 bases, and the junction held 10 bases outside the gene matches. The CDR3 region has the DNA TGTGCCATCACCGACGGTGCAGGGGGCATGAACACTGAAGCTTTCTTT. Its translation is CAITDGAGGMNTEAFF.

V gene TRBV27 combines with J gene TRBJ1-1, with D perhaps matching TRBD1 (5 bases). CDR1 is MNHEY, CDR2 SMNVEV, per germline (reference sequence). The V end was cut by 0 bases, the J end by 0 bases, with 14 bases between. The CDR3 has 17 amino acids. CDR3 loop: CASSLSQTGGLNTEAFF. As DNA, the CDR3 is TGTGCCAGCAGTTTATCGCAAACGGGGGGACTGAACACTGAAGCTTTCTTT.

CDR3 DNA: TGTGCCAGCAGCGTAGAGGGACTAGCAAACACCGGGGAGCTGTTTTTT. This translates into CASSVEGLANTGELFF. V and J are TRBV9 and TRBJ2-2; 9 bases line up with TRBD2. Germline CDR1 SGDLS, CDR2 YYNGEE. The CDR3 is 16 amino acids. With V trimmed by 0 bases and J by 2 bases, 2 bases remained unmatched. Based on the CDR3 plus reference TRBV9 and TRBJ2-2, the full variable domain is DSGVTQTPKHLITATGQRVTLRCSPRSGDLSVYWYQQSLDQGLQFLIQYYNGEERAKGNILERFSAQQFPDLHSELNLSSLELGDSALYFCASSVEGLANTGELFFGEGSRLTVL.

Only a few counts were recorded for this clone. The CDR3 bases are TGTGCCAGCAGTGAAAGACAGGGGTATACTGAAGCTTTCTTT. Its protein product is CASSERQGYTEAFF. The J gene is TRBJ1-1, the V gene TRBV6-1; TRBD1 matches at 8 bases. CDR3 size: 14 residues. Per the germline V gene, CDR1 is MNHNS and CDR2 is SASEGT. J gave up 5 bases and V 2 bases, and 4 bases lay outside the gene matches.

V gene TRBV19 combines with J gene TRBJ2-3; TRBD2 is a possible D gene (5 bases). The germline gives CDR1 LNHDA, CDR2 SQIVND (reference sequence). With 6 bases removed from V and 4 bases from J, the gap between germline ends came to 14 bases. This CDR3 contains 14 residues. CDR3 in DNA: TGTGCCAGTAGGGCCGCGGGTGAGGCAGATACGCAGTATTTT. Translated, it gives CASRAAGEADTQYF.

The gene calls are TRBV24-1 and TRBJ1-1; 7 bases are shared with TRBD1. Germline CDR1 and CDR2: KGHDR and SFDVKD. The ends lost 2 bases at V and 0 bases at J; junction bases unmatched: 2. CDR3 size: 15 residues. Here the CDR3 reads CATSDSDRLNTEAFF. CDR3 DNA: TGTGCCACCAGTGATTCGGACAGGTTGAACACTGAAGCTTTCTTT.

This chain uses TRBV30 with TRBJ2-5, with D maybe TRBD1 (5 bases). From germline, CDR1 is GTSNPN and CDR2 SVGIG (reference sequence). V lost 4 bases to trimming and J lost 7 bases, with 16 bases between them. The CDR3 covers 13 residues. The CDR3 region is CAWTGFVRATQYF. CDR3 nucleotide sequence: TGTGCCTGGACTGGATTTGTCAGGGCGACCCAGTACTTC.

This chain connects TRBV29-1 to TRBJ2-3; 8 bases fit TRBD2. Per the germline V gene, CDR1 is SQVTM and CDR2 is ANQGSEA. With V trimmed by 4 bases and J by 6 bases, 9 bases remained unmatched. The CDR3 sequence is 14 residues long. The CDR3 DNA reads as TGCAGCGTTGTTGCGGGGGGACCGGGGGATACGCAGTATTTT. Translated, it gives CSVVAGGPGDTQYF.

V gene TRBV6-2 or TRBV6-3 combines with J gene TRBJ1-5, with 10 bases that match TRBD1. The germline V gene has CDR1 MNHEY and CDR2 SVGEGT. The CDR3 length is 15 residues. V shed 2 bases and J 5 bases; nucleotides not matched to a gene: 3. The CDR3 is CASSYPGTGDQPQHF. The CDR3 nucleotides read TGTGCCAGCAGTTACCCCGGGACAGGGGATCAGCCCCAGCATTTT.

This rearrangement joins TRBV7-9 to TRBJ2-1; possible D gene TRBD2, 6 bases. The germline V gene has CDR1 SEHNR and CDR2 FQNEAQ (reference sequence). Trimming removed 1 base from V and 8 bases from J, with 12 bases in between. CDR3 length: 14 amino acids. This CDR3 is CASSLVLAMDEQFF. CDR3 coding DNA: TGTGCCAGCAGCTTAGTTCTAGCGATGGATGAGCAGTTCTTC.

The genes are TRBV4-2 and TRBJ2-3; 9 nucleotides align to TRBD2. After removal of 1 base from V and 0 bases from J, the junction contained 5 bases not matched to a gene. The CDR3 spans 17 residues. Germline V CDR1 and CDR2: LGHNA, YNFKEQ. Here the CDR3 DNA reads TGTGCCAGCAGCCAAGCACTAGCGGGCTCTAGCACAGATACGCAGTATTTT. It specifies CASSQALAGSSTDTQYF.